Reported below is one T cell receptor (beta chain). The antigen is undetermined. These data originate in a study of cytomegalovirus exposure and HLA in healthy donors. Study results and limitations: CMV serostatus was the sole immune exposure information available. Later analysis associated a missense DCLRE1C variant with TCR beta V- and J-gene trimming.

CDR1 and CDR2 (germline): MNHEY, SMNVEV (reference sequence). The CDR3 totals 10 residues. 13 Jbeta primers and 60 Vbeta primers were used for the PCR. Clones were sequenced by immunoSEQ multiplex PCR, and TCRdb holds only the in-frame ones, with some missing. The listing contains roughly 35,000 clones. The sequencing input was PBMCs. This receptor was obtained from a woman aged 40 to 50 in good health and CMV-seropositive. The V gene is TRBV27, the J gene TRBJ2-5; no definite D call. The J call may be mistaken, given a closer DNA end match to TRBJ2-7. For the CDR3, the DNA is TGTGCCAGCCCATCCTACGAGCAGTACTTC. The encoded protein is CASPSYEQYF.